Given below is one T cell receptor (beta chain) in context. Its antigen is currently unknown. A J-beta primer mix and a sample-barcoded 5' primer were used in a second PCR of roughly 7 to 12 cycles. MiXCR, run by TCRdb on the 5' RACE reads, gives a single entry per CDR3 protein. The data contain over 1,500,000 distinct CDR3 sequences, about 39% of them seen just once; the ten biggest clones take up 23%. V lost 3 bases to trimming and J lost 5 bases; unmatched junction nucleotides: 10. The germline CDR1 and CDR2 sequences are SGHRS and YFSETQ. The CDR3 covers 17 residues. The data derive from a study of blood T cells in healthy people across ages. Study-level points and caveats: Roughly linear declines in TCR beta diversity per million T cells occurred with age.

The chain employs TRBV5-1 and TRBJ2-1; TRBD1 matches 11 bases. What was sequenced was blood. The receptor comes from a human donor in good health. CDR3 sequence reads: CASSSLGGTGGNNEQFF. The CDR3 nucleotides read TGCGCCAGCAGCTCCCTCGGGGGGACAGGGGGGAACAATGAGCAGTTCTTC.